A selection of T cell receptor beta chains follows, all from one sample in a study of CD8 T cells in ankylosing spondylitis. A single record per CDR3 protein comes from TCRdb applying MiXCR to the 5' RACE reads. The table lists 350,000 or so distinct CDR3 sequences, 8% of them singletons. The specimen sequenced was blood, either unsorted or a sorted T cell fraction (not recorded which). The receptors here all came from a male donor with ankylosing spondylitis. The CDR3 runs from the conserved cysteine through the conserved F or W. A D gene is named only where the DNA matches it firmly. Where a row states a size, it is once, few, many or the class of an expanded clone; other rows omit it.

TRBV4-2,TRBJ1-3,.,many,CASSLTGPGVSGNTIYF,TGTGCCAGCAGCCTAACAGGACCCGGGGTCTCTGGAAACACCATATATTTT
TRBV25-1,TRBJ2-3,TRBD2,.,CASSEKASGSTDTQYF,TGTGCCAGCAGTGAAAAGGCTAGCGGAAGCACAGATACGCAGTATTTT
TRBV11-2,TRBJ2-2,.,many,CASSLRLGGGELFF,TGTGCCAGCAGCTTACGGCTAGGTGGCGGGGAGCTGTTTTTT
TRBV12-3/TRBV12-4,TRBJ2-2,TRBD2,.,CASSLGLAEAGELFF,TGTGCCAGCAGTTTAGGACTAGCCGAAGCCGGGGAGCTGTTTTTT
TRBV10-3,TRBJ2-7,TRBD2,.,CAIRGLAGGREQYF,TGTGCCATCAGGGGACTAGCGGGAGGGCGGGAGCAGTACTTC
TRBV6-6,TRBJ1-1,TRBD1,many,CASSSRQGREAFF,TGTGCCAGCAGTTCCAGACAGGGACGTGAAGCTTTCTTT
TRBV6-1,TRBJ2-7,.,few,CASKTRKSGLYEQYF,TGTGCCAGCAAGACTAGAAAATCAGGGCTTTACGAGCAGTACTTC
TRBV6-1,TRBJ2-1,TRBD1,.,CASRRQGLSYNEQFF,TGTGCCAGCAGAAGACAGGGCCTCTCCTACAATGAGCAGTTCTTC
TRBV6-2/TRBV6-3,TRBJ2-4,TRBD1,.,CASRRTGAKNIQYF,TGTGCCAGCCGACGGACAGGAGCCAAAAACATTCAGTACTTC
TRBV20-1,TRBJ2-1,.,many,CSARSTGYNEQFF,TGCAGTGCTAGGTCTACAGGTTACAATGAGCAGTTCTTC
TRBV5-6,TRBJ2-7,.,few,CASSLGYLVAYEQYF,TGTGCCAGCAGCTTGGGGTATTTGGTAGCCTACGAGCAGTACTTC
TRBV2,TRBJ2-3,.,.,CASNEGVRDTQYF,TGTGCCAGCAACGAAGGGGTTCGAGATACGCAGTATTTT
TRBV14,TRBJ2-5,.,few,CASSQPGQETQYF,TGTGCCAGCAGCCAACCTGGCCAAGAGACCCAGTACTTC
TRBV29-1,TRBJ1-1,.,few,CSAAGQGNTEAFF,TGCAGCGCCGCAGGGCAGGGGAACACTGAAGCTTTCTTT
TRBV14,TRBJ2-1,.,.,CASIPWGLRAMGNEQFF,TGTGCCAGCATCCCTTGGGGGCTCAGGGCCATGGGCAATGAGCAGTTCTTC
TRBV19,TRBJ2-7,.,.,CASSINRVEQYF,TGTGCCAGTAGTATTAACAGGGTCGAGCAGTACTTC
TRBV12-3/TRBV12-4,TRBJ2-1,.,.,CASSFLGDSIYNEQFF,TGTGCCAGCAGTTTCCTGGGGGACTCTATTTACAATGAGCAGTTCTTC
TRBV5-1,TRBJ2-5,TRBD2,many,CASSLEASGQETQYF,TGCGCCAGCAGCTTGGAGGCTAGCGGGCAAGAGACCCAGTACTTC
TRBV3-1,TRBJ2-3,.,few,CASSQYTNPQKDTQYF,TGTGCCAGCAGCCAATATACGAACCCGCAAAAGGATACGCAGTATTTT
TRBV4-2,TRBJ2-3,TRBD2,many,CASSPTSGRSTDTQYF,TGTGCCAGCAGCCCGACTAGCGGGAGGAGTACAGATACGCAGTATTTT
TRBV15,TRBJ1-2,.,many,CATSRDRGAGYTF,TGTGCCACCAGCAGAGATCGGGGGGCTGGCTACACCTTC
TRBV10-3,TRBJ1-5,.,.,CAISQQGGNQPQHF,TGTGCCATCAGTCAACAGGGAGGCAATCAGCCCCAGCATTTT
TRBV28,TRBJ2-7,.,few,CASSLWVGSYEQYF,TGTGCCAGCAGTTTATGGGTCGGCTCCTACGAGCAGTACTTC
TRBV7-3,TRBJ2-3,.,few,CASSLSGTDTDTQYF,TGTGCCAGCAGCCTCTCCGGGACGGACACAGATACGCAGTATTTT
TRBV29-1,TRBJ1-6,.,few,CSVLEGSGNNSPLHF,TGCAGCGTTCTAGAGGGAAGCGGCAATAATTCACCCCTCCACTTT
TRBV12-3/TRBV12-4,TRBJ1-3,TRBD1,.,CASSSQGVSGNTIYF,TGTGCCAGCAGTTCCCAGGGGGTATCTGGAAACACCATATATTTT
TRBV9,TRBJ2-7,TRBD2,few,CASSHHRLAGPYEQYF,TGTGCCAGCAGCCATCACCGACTAGCGGGACCCTACGAGCAGTACTTC
TRBV6-4,TRBJ2-3,TRBD2,many,CASSPPGLAGVRKRFGDTQYF,TGTGCCAGCAGTCCACCCGGACTAGCGGGAGTTCGCAAAAGATTTGGAGATACGCAGTATTTT
TRBV11-2,TRBJ2-7,TRBD2,.,CASSVRTSGATYEQYF,TGTGCCAGCAGCGTCCGGACTAGCGGGGCAACCTACGAGCAGTACTTC
TRBV5-6,TRBJ1-1,TRBD1,few,CASSRDRGGGTEAFF,TGTGCCAGCAGCCGAGACAGGGGCGGAGGCACTGAAGCTTTCTTT
TRBV6-8,TRBJ1-5,.,few,CASSYRNNGQSNQPQHF,TGTGCCAGCAGTTACCGGAATAACGGACAGAGCAATCAGCCCCAGCATTTT
TRBV20-1,TRBJ2-5,TRBD2,.,CSNSGTPETQYF,TGCAGTAATAGCGGGACTCCCGAGACCCAGTACTTC
TRBV9,TRBJ2-1,TRBD2,few,CASRPTLAGAHNEQFF,TGTGCCAGCAGACCGACCCTAGCGGGAGCCCACAATGAGCAGTTCTTC
TRBV5-1,TRBJ1-1,.,few,CASSLAGDLEAFF,TGCGCCAGCAGCTTGGCAGGGGACCTTGAAGCTTTCTTT
TRBV12-3/TRBV12-4,TRBJ2-1,TRBD1,.,CASRTGTGGMGEQFF,TGTGCCAGCAGAACCGGGACAGGTGGGATGGGTGAGCAGTTCTTC
TRBV6-2/TRBV6-3,TRBJ2-5,.,few,CASSYSNRGQGETQYF,TGTGCCAGCAGTTACTCGAATCGCGGCCAGGGAGAGACCCAGTACTTC
TRBV9,TRBJ1-6,TRBD1,.,CASSETGMGSPLHF,TGTGCCAGCAGCGAGACAGGGATGGGTTCACCCCTCCACTTT
TRBV29-1,TRBJ2-4,TRBD2,many,CSVEPASGPNYIQYF,TGCAGCGTTGAGCCAGCTAGCGGCCCAAATTACATTCAGTACTTC
TRBV6-2/TRBV6-3,TRBJ2-1,.,few,CASSYSRGIEQFF,TGTGCCAGCAGTTACTCGAGAGGGATTGAGCAGTTCTTC
TRBV7-2,TRBJ2-1,TRBD2,many,CASSLASGRADEQFF,TGTGCCAGCAGCTTAGCTAGCGGGAGGGCCGATGAGCAGTTCTTC
TRBV28,TRBJ2-6,.,.,CASRKWANVLTF,TGTGCCAGCAGGAAGTGGGCCAACGTCCTGACTTTC
TRBV9,TRBJ2-6,.,.,CASSVQTSGANVLTF,TGTGCCAGCAGCGTACAGACCTCTGGGGCCAACGTCCTGACTTTC